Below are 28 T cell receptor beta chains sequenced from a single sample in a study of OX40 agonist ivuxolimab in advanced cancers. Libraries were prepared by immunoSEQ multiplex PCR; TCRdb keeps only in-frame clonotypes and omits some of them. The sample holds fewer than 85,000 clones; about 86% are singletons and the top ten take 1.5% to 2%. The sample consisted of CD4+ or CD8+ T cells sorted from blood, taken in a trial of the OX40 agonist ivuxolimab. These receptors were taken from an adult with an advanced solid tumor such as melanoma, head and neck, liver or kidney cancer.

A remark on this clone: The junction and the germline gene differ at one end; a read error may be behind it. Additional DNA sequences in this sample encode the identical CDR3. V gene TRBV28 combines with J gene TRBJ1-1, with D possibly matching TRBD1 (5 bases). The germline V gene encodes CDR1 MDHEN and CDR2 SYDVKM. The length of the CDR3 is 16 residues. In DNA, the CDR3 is TGTGCCAGCAGCGTACTCGGCGGGGCCTCGTTCACTGAGGCTTTCTTT. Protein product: CASSVLGGASFTEAFF.

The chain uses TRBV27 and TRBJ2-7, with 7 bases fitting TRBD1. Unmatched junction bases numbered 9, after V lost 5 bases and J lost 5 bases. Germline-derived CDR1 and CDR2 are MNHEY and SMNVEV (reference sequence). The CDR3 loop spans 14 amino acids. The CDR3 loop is CASSKQGLGNEQYF. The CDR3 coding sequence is TGTGCCAGCAGTAAACAGGGGTTAGGAAACGAGCAGTACTTC.

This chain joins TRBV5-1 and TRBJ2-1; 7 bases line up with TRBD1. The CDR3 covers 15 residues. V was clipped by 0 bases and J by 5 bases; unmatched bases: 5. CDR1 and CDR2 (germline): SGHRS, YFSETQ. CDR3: CASSLGTGQNNEQFF. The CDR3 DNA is TGCGCCAGCAGCTTGGGGACAGGACAAAACAATGAGCAGTTCTTC.

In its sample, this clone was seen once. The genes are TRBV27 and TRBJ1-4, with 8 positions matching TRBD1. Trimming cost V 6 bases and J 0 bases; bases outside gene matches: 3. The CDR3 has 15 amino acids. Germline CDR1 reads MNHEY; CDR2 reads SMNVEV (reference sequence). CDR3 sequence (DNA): TGTGCCAGCAGCAACAGGGGGGCAACTAATGAAAAACTGTTTTTT. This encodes CASSNRGATNEKLFF.

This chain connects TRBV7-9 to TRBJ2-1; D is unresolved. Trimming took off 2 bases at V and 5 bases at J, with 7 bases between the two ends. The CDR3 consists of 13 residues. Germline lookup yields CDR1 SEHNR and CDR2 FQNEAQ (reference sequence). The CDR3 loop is CASSLRPDNEQFF. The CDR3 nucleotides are TGTGCCAGCAGCTTAAGACCCGACAATGAGCAGTTCTTC.

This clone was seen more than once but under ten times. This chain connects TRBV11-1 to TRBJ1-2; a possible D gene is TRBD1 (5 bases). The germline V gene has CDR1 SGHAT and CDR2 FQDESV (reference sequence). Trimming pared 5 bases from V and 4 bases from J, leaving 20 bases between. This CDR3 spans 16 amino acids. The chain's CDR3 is CASSSSGTGRSYGYTF. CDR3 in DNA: TGTGCCAGCAGCAGTTCCGGGACGGGACGTTCCTATGGCTACACCTTC.

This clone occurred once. The CDR3 loop is CASRRQGGYGYTF. The CDR3 bases are TGTGCCAGCAGGCGACAGGGTGGCTATGGCTACACCTTC. The genes are TRBV5-5 and TRBJ1-2; the match to TRBD1 covers 7 bases. This CDR3 is 13 amino acids long. The J segment lost 4 bases and the V segment lost 5 bases, leaving 5 bases of the junction unmatched. Germline values: CDR1 SGHKS, CDR2 YYEKEE (reference sequence). The whole variable domain, remainder taken from reference TRBV5-5 and TRBJ1-2, is DAGVTQSPTHLIKTRGQQVTLRCSPISGHKSVSWYQQVLGQGPQFIFQYYEKEERGRGNFPDRFSARQFPNYSSELNVNALLLGDSALYLCASRRQGGYGYTFGSGTRLTVV.

The CDR3 bases are TGTGCCAGTAGTATAGGACAGGGATTCGACACCGGGGAGCTGTTTTTT. Translation gives CASSIGQGFDTGELFF. This chain joins TRBV19 and TRBJ2-2; 7 nucleotides line up with TRBD1. Germline CDR1 is LNHDA and CDR2 is SQIVND (reference sequence). V lost 1 base and J lost 3; bases outside the gene matches: 5. This CDR3 spans 16 amino acids.

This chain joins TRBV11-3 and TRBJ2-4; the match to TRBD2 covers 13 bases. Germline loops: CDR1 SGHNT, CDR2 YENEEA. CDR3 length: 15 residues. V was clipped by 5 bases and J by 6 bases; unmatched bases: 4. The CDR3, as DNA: TGTGCCAGCAGCCCCGGACTAGCGGGGGCAAACATTCAGTACTTC. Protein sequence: CASSPGLAGANIQYF.

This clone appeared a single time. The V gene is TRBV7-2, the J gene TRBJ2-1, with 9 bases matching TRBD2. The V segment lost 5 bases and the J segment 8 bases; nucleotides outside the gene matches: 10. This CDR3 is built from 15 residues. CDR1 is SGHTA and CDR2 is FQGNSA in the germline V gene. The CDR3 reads CASSHNAGGPDEQFF. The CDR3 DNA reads TGTGCCAGCAGCCACAACGCGGGGGGGCCCGATGAGCAGTTCTTC.

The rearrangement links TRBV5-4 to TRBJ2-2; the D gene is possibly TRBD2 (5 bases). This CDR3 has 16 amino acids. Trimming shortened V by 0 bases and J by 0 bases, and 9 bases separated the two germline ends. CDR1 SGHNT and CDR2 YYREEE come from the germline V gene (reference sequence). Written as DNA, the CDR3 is TGTGCCAGCAGCTTGGCCCGGAGGTCGAACACCGGGGAGCTGTTTTTT. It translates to CASSLARRSNTGELFF. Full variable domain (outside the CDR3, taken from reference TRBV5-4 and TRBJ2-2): ETGVTQSPTHLIKTRGQQVTLRCSSQSGHNTVSWYQQALGQGPQFIFQYYREEENGRGNFPPRFSGLQFPNYSSELNVNALELDDSALYLCASSLARRSNTGELFFGEGSRLTVL.

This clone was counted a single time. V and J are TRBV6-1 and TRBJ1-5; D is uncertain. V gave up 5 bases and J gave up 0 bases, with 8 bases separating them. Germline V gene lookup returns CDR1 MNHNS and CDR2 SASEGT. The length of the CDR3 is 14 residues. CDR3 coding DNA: TGTGCCAGCAGTACCGCATATAGCAATCAGCCCCAGCATTTT. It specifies CASSTAYSNQPQHF.

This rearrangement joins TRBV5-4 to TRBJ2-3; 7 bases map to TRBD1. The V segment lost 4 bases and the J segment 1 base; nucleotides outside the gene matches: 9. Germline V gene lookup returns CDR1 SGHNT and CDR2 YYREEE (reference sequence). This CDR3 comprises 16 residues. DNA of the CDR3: TGTGCCAGCAGCACCCTGGTTGGGACAGGCACAGATACGCAGTATTTT. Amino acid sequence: CASSTLVGTGTDTQYF.

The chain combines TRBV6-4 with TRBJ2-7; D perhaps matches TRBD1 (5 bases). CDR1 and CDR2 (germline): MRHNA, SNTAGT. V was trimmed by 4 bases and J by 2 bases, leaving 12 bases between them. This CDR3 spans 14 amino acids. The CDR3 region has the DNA TGTGCCAGCAGTGGACAGTCTGGTACCTACGAGCAGTACTTC. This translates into CASSGQSGTYEQYF.

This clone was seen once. CDR3 in amino acids: CASSEGVAGAPGELFF. The CDR3 DNA sequence: TGTGCCAGCAGTGAGGGTGTAGCGGGGGCCCCCGGGGAGCTGTTTTTT. V is TRBV2 and J is TRBJ2-2; 9 nucleotides align to TRBD2. The ends lost 3 bases at V and 6 bases at J; junction bases unmatched: 8. The CDR3 totals 16 residues. CDR1 SNHLY and CDR2 FYNNEI come from the germline V gene.

CDR3 sequence: CASSARVAGGETQYF. DNA for the CDR3: TGTGCCAGCAGCGCTCGGGTAGCGGGAGGAGAGACCCAGTACTTC. The rearrangement uses TRBV9 and TRBJ2-5; 10 positions match TRBD2. V lost 3 bases to trimming and J lost 4 bases; unmatched junction nucleotides: 6. Per germline, CDR1 SGDLS and CDR2 YYNGEE. The CDR3 has 15 residues.

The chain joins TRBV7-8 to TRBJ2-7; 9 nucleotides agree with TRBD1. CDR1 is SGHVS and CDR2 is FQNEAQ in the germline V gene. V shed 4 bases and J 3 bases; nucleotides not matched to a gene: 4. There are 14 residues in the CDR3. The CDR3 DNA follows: TGTGCCAGCAGCTCGACAGGGGGAGGCTACGAGCAGTACTTC. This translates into CASSSTGGGYEQYF. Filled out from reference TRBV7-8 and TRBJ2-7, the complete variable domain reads GAGVSQSPRYKVAKRGQDVALRCDPISGHVSLFWYQQALGQGPEFLTYFQNEAQLDKSGLPSDRFFAERPEGSVSTLKIQRTQQEDSAVYLCASSSTGGGYEQYFGPGTRLTVT.

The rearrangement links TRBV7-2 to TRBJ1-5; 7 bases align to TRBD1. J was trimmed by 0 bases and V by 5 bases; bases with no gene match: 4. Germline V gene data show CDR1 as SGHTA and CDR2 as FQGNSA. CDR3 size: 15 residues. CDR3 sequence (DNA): TGTGCCAGCAGCGCCGGGACAGTTAGCAATCAGCCCCAGCATTTT. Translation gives CASSAGTVSNQPQHF. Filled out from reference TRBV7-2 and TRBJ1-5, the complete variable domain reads GAGVSQSPSNKVTEKGKDVELRCDPISGHTALYWYRQSLGQGLEFLIYFQGNSAPDKSGLPSDRFSAERTGGSVSTLTIQRTQQEDSAVYLCASSAGTVSNQPQHFGDGTRLSIL.

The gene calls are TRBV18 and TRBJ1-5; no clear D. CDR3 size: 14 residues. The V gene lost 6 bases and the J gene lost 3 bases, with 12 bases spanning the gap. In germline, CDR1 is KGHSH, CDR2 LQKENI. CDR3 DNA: TGTGCCAGCTCCCTCGACATCTTCAATCAGCCCCAGCATTTT. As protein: CASSLDIFNQPQHF.

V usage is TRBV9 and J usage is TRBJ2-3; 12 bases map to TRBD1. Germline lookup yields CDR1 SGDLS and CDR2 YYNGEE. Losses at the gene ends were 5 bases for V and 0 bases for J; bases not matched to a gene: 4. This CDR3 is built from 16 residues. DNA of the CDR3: TGTGCCAGCAGTGAGGGACAGGGGGCTAGCACAGATACGCAGTATTTT. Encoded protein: CASSEGQGASTDTQYF.

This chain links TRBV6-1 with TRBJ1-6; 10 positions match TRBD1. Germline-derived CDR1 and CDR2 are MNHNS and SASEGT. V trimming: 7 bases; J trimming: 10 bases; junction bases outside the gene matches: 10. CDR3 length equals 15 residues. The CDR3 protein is CASNLWDRGYSPLHF. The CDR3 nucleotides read TGTGCCAGCAACCTTTGGGACAGGGGTTACTCACCCCTCCACTTT.

The CDR3 DNA is TGTGCCAGCAGCCAAGAGTGGGGAGAGCAGTTCTTC. Amino acid sequence: CASSQEWGEQFF. The J gene is TRBJ2-1, the V gene TRBV4-2; D is undetermined. CDR3 length: 12 amino acids. Germline V CDR1 and CDR2: LGHNA, YNFKEQ. Trimming took 0 bases from V and 10 from J, leaving 7 bases between them.

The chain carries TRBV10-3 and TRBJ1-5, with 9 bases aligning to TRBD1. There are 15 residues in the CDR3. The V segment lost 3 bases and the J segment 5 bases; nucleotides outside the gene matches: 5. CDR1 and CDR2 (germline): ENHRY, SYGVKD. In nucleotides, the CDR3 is TGTGCCATCAGTGACCGGGACAGGGAGCATCAGCCCCAGCATTTT. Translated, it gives CAISDRDREHQPQHF.

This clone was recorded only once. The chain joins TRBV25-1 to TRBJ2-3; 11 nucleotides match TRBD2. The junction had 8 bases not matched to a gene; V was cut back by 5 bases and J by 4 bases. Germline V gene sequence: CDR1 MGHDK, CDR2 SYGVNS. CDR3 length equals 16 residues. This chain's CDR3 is CASSPQLAGASDTQYF. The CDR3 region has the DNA TGTGCCAGCAGTCCGCAACTAGCGGGGGCGTCAGATACGCAGTATTTT.

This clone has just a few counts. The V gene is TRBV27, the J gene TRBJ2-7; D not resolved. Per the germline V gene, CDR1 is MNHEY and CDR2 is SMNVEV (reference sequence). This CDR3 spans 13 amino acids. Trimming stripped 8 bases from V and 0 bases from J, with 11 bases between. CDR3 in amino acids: CASPWASSYEQYF. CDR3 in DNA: TGTGCCAGCCCCTGGGCTTCCTCCTACGAGCAGTACTTC.

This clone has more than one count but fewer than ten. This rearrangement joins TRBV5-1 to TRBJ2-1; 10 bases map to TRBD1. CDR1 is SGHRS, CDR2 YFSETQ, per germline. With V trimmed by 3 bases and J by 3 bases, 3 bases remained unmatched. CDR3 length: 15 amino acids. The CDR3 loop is CASSWRDRGYNEQFF. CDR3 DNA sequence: TGCGCCAGCAGCTGGAGGGACAGGGGCTACAATGAGCAGTTCTTC.

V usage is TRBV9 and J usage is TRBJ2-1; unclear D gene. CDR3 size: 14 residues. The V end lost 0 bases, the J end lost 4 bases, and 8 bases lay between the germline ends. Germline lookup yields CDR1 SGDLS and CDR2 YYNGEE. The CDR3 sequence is CASSVAAQYNEQFF. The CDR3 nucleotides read TGTGCCAGCAGCGTAGCCGCACAATACAATGAGCAGTTCTTC.

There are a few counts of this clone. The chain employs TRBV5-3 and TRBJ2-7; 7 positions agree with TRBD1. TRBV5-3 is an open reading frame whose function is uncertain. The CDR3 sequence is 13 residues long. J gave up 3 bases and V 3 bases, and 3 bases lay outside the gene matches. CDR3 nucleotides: TGTGCCAGAAGCTCCGGGACAGTCTACGAGCAGTACTTC. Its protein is CARSSGTVYEQYF.